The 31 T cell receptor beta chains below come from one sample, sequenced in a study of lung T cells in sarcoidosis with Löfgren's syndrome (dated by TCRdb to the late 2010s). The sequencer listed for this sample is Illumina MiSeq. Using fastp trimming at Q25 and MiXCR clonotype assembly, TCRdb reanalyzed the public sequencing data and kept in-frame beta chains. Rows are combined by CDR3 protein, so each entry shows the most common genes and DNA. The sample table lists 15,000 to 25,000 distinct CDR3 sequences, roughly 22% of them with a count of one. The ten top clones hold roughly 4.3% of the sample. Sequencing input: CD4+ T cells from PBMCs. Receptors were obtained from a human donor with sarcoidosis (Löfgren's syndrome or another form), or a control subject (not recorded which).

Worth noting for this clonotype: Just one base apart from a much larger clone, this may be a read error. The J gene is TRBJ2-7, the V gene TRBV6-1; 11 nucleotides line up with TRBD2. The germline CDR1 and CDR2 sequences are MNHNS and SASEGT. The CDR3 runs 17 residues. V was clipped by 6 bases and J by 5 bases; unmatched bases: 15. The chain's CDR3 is CASRKYIIAGGPDEQYF. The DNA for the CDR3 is TGTGCCAGCAGGAAGTACATCATAGCGGGAGGGCCAGACGAGCAGTACTTC.

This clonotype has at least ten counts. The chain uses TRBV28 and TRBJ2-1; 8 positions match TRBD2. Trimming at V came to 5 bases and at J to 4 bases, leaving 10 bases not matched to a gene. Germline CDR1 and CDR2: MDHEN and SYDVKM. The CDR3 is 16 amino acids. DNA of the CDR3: TGTGCCAGCAGTAGCGGGGGACAAAGTTCATACAATGAGCAGTTCTTC. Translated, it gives CASSSGGQSSYNEQFF.

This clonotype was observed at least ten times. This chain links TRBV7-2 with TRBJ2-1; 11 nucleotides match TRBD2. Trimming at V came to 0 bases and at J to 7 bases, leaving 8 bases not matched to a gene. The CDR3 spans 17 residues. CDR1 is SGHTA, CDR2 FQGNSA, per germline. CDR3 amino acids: CASSLAVLAGGINEQFF. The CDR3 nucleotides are TGTGCCAGCAGCTTAGCCGTTCTAGCGGGAGGTATAAATGAGCAGTTCTTC. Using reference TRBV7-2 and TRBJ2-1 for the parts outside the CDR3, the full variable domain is GAGVSQSPSNKVTEKGKDVELRCDPISGHTALYWYRQSLGQGLEFLIYFQGNSAPDKSGLPSDRFSAERTGGSVSTLTIQRTQQEDSAVYLCASSLAVLAGGINEQFFGPGTRLTVL.

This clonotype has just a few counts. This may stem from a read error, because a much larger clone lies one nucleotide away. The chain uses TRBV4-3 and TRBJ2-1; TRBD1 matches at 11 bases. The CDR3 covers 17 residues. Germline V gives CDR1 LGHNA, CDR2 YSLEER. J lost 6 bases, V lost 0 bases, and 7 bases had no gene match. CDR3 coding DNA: TGCGCCAGCAGCCAAGATAGAGGGACAGGGGGAGTCAATGAGCAGTTCTTC. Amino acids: CASSQDRGTGGVNEQFF.

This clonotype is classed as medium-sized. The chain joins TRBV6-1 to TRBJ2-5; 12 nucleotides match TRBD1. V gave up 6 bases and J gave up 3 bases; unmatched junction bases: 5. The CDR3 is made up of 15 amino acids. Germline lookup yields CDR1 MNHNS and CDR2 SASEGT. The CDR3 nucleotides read TGTGCCAGCAGGGTAGGGACAGGGGGCGAAGAGACCCAGTACTTC. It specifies CASRVGTGGEETQYF.

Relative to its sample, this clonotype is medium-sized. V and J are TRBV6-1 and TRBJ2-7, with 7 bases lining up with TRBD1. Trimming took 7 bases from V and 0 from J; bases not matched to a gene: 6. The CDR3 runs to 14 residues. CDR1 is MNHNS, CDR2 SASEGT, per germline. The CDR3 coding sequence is TGTGCCAGCACCAGGACAGGTAGCTCCTACGAGCAGTACTTC. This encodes CASTRTGSSYEQYF.

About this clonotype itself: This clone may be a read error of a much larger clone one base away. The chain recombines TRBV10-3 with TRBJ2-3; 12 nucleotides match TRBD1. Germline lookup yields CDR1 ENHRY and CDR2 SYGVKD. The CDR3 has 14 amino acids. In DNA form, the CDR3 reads TGTGCCATCGTACCGGGACAGGGGGCAGATACGCAATATTTT. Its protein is CAIVPGQGADTQYF.

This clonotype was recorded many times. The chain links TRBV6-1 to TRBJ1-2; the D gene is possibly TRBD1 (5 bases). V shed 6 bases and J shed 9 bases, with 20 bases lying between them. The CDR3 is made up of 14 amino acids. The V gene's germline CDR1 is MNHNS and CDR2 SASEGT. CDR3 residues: CASSSPGVGFRYTF. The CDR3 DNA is TGTGCCAGCAGCTCGCCGGGGGTTGGTTTCCGCTACACCTTC.

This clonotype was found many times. The CDR3 sequence: CASSLDPGTTTYEQYF. The DNA for the CDR3 is TGCGCCAGCAGCTTGGACCCCGGGACTACCACCTACGAGCAGTACTTC. The rearrangement links TRBV5-1 to TRBJ2-7, with TRBD2 identical over 7 bases. Germline values: CDR1 SGHRS, CDR2 YFSETQ. This CDR3 has 16 amino acids. V lost 0 bases and J lost 2; bases outside the gene matches: 8. Using reference TRBV5-1 and TRBJ2-7 for the parts outside the CDR3, the full variable domain is KAGVTQTPRYLIKTRGQQVTLSCSPISGHRSVSWYQQTPGQGLQFLFEYFSETQRNKGNFPGRFSGRQFSNSRSEMNVSTLELGDSALYLCASSLDPGTTTYEQYFGPGTRLTVT.

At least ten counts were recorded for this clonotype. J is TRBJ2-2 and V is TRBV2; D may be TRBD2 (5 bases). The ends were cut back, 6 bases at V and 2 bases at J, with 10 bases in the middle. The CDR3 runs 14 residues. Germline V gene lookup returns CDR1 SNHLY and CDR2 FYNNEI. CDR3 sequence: CASRAESNTGELFF. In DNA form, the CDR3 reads TGTGCCAGCAGAGCGGAATCAAACACCGGGGAGCTGTTTTTT.

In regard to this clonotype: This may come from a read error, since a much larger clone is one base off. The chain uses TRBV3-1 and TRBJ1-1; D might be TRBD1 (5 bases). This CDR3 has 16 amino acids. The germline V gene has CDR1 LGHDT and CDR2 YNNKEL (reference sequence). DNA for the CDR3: TGTGCCAGCAGCCAAGGATTGACAGATCAGAACACTGAAGCTTCCTTT. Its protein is CASSQGLTDQNTEASF.

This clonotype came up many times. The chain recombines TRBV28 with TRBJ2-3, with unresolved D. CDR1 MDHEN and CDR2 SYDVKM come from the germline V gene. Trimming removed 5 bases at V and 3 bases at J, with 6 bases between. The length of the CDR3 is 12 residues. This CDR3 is CASSGVTDTQYF. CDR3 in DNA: TGTGCCAGCAGTGGTGTTACAGATACGCAGTATTTT. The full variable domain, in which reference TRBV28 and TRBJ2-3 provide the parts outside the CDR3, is DVKVTQSSRYLVKRTGEKVFLECVQDMDHENMFWYRQDPGLGLRLIYFSYDVKMKEKGDIPEGYSVSREKKERFSLILESASTNQTSMYLCASSGVTDTQYFGPGTRLTVL.

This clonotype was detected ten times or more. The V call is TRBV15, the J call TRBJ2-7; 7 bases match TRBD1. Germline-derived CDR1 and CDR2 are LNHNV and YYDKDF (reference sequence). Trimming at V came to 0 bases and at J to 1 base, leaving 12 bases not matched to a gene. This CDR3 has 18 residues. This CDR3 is CATSRDLNGATGSYEQYF. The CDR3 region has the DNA TGTGCCACCAGCAGAGATCTTAACGGGGCGACAGGGTCCTACGAGCAGTACTTC.

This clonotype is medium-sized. Written as DNA, the CDR3 is TGCAGTGCTTCCTTAGTCAGGGACGGAGAGACCCAGTACTTC. This gives the protein CSASLVRDGETQYF. The V gene is TRBV20-1, the J gene TRBJ2-5, with D perhaps matching TRBD1 or TRBD2 (5 bases each). Germline CDR1 reads DFQATT; CDR2 reads SNEGSKA (reference sequence). Trimming took off 5 bases at V and 4 bases at J, with 17 bases between the two ends. The CDR3 is made up of 14 amino acids.

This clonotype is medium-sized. CDR3 amino acids: CASSHQVGTGLSGANVLTF. CDR3 coding DNA: TGTGCCAGCAGTCATCAGGTGGGAACAGGCCTATCTGGGGCCAACGTCCTGACTTTC. V is TRBV6-2 or TRBV6-3 and J is TRBJ2-6, with a tentative D call TRBD1 (5 bases). With 5 bases removed from V and 1 base from J, the gap between germline ends came to 21 bases. This CDR3 region has 19 residues. Germline V gene data show CDR1 as MNHEY and CDR2 as SVGEGT.

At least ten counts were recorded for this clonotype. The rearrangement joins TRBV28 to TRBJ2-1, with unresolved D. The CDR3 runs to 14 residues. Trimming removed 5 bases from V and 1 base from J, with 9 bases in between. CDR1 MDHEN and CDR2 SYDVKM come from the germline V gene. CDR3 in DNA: TGTGCCAGCAGTCGACCAGCTTCCTACAATGAGCAGTTCTTC. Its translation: CASSRPASYNEQFF.

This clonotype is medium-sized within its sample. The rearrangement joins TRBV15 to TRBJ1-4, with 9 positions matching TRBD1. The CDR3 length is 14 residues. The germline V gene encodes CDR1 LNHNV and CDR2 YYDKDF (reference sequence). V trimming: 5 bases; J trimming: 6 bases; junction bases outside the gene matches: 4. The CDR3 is CATSGGQGHEKLFF. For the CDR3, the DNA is TGTGCCACCAGCGGAGGACAGGGGCATGAAAAACTGTTTTTT.

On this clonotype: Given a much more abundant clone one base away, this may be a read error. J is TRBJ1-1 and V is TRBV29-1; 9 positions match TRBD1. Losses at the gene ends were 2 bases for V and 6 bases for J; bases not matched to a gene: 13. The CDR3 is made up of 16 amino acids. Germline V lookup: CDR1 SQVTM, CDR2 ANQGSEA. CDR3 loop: CSVEKDRGPRGPEAFF. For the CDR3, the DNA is TGCAGCGTTGAAAAGGACAGGGGTCCGCGAGGCCCTGAAGCTTTCTTT.

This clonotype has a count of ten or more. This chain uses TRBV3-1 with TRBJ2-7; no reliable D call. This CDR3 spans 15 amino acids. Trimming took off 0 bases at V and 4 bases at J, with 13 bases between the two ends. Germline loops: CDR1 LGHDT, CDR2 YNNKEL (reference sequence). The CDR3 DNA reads TGTGCCAGCAGCCAAGATTTGGTTCGGGCTTACGAGCAGTACTTC. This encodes CASSQDLVRAYEQYF.

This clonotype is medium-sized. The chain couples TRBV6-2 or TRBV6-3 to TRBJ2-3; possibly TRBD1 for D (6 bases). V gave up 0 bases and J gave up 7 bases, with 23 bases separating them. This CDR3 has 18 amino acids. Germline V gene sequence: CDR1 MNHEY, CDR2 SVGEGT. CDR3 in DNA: TGTGCCAGCAGTTACTCGTTACGTCACCCACGGCAGGGGAATACGCAGTATTTT. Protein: CASSYSLRHPRQGNTQYF.

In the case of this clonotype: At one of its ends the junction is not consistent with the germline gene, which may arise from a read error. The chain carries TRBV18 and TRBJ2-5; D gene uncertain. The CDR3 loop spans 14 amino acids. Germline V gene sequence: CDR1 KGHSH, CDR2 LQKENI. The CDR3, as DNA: TGTACCAGCTCACCACCGAACAGCCAAGAGACCCAGTACTTC. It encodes CTSSPPNSQETQYF.

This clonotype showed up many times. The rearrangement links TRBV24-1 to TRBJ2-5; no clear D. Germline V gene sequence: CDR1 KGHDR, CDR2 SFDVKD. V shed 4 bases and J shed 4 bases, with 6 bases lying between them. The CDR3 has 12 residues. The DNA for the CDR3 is TGTGCCACCAGTGACCGCAGAGAGACCCAGTACTTC. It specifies CATSDRRETQYF.

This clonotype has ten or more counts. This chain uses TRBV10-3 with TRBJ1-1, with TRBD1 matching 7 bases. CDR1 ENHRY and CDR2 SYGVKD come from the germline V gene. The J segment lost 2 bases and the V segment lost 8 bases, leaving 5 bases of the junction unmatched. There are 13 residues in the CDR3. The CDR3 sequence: CAIAGQINTEAFF. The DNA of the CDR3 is TGTGCCATCGCGGGACAGATAAACACTGAAGCTTTCTTT.

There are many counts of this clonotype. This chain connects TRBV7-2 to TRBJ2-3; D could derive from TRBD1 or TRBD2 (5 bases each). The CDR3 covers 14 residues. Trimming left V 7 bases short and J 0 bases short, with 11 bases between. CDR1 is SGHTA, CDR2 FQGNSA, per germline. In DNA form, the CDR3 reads TGTGCCAGCAACCTACGGGACAGCACAGATACGCAGTATTTT. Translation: CASNLRDSTDTQYF.

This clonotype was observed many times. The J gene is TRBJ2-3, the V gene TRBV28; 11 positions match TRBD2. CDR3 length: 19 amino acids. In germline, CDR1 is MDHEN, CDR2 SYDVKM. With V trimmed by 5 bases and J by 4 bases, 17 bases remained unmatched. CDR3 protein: CASSDSSGGGALKADTQYF. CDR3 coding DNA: TGTGCCAGCAGTGACAGTAGCGGGGGGGGCGCGCTGAAGGCAGATACGCAGTATTTT.

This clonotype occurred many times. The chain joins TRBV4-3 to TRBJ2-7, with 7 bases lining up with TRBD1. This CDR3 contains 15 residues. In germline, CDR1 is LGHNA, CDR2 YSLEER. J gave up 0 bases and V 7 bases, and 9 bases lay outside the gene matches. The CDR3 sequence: CASNRAGQVSYEQYF. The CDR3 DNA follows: TGCGCCAGCAATCGTGCTGGACAGGTCTCCTACGAGCAGTACTTC.

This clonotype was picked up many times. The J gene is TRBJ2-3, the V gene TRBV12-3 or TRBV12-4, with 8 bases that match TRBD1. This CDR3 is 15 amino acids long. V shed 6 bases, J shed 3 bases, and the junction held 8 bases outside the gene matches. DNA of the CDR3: TGTGCCAGCAGCTACGGACAGGGCGTTACAGATACGCAGTATTTT. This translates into CASSYGQGVTDTQYF.

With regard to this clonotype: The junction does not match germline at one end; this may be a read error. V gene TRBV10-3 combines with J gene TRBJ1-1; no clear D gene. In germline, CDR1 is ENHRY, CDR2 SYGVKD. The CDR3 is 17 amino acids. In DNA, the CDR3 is TGTGCTATCAGTCTGAGAACTGGAGGACTCATGAGCACTGAAGCTTTCTTT. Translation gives CAISLRTGGLMSTEAFF.

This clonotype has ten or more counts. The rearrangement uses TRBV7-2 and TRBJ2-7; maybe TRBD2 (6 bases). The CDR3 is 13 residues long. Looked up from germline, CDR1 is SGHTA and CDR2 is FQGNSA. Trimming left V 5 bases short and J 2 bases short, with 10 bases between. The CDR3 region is CASSRPGAYEQYF. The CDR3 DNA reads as TGTGCCAGCAGCCGCCCGGGGGCCTACGAGCAGTACTTC.

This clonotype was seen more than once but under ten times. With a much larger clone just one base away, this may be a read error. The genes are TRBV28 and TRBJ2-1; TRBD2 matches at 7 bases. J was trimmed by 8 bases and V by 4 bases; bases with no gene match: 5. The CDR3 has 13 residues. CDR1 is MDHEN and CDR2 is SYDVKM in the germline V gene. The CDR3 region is CASSWPSGDEQFF. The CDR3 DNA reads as TGTGCCAGCAGTTGGCCTAGCGGAGATGAGCAGTTCTTC.

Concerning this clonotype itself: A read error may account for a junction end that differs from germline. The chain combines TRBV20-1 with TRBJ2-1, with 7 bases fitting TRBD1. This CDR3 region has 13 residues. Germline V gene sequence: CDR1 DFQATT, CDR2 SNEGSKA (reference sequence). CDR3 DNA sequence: TGCAGTGCTACCCGCGGACAGGAATTTGAGCGGTTCTTC. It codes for CSATRGQEFERFF.